The T cell receptor beta chain under discussion was sequenced for a study of identical twins. TCRdb analysed the 5' RACE reads with MiXCR anew, one entry per CDR3 protein. This table has 250,000 or so distinct CDR3 sequences, around 8.3% appearing once. At least ten counts were recorded for this clonotype. Trimming removed 4 bases at V and 5 bases at J, with 21 bases between. The CDR3 covers 16 residues. The germline V gene encodes CDR1 LGHDT and CDR2 YNNKEL (reference sequence). These data were also filed under a second study, of yellow fever vaccine responses in identical twins. That work states: Reportedly, twins' vaccine T cell responses looked partly convergent and partly personalized.

The sequencing input was CD8+ T cells sorted from blood. The gene calls are TRBV3-1 and TRBJ2-7; D is possibly TRBD1 (6 bases). This TCR was recovered from a woman younger than 35 in good health. The DNA for the CDR3 is TGTGCCAGCAGCCCAGCTACAGGGCCAAGTCCCCACGAGCAGTACTTC. Its protein product is CASSPATGPSPHEQYF.